One T cell receptor beta chain is described in this entry. The data belong to a study of blood T cell repertoires in COVID-19. Study summary: T cells, B-cell-depleted T cells, or PBMCs provided the cDNA or gDNA that served as material.

Original data processing: Amplification of reference gene primers provided the estimated nucleated cell counts. Sequenced by immunoSEQ multiplex PCR; TCRdb stores in-frame clones only, minus some. The DNA gave D and trimming, while V, J and clone size come from that table. Here the sample spans 100,000 to 150,000 clones, around 85% being singletons. From germline, CDR1 is GTSNPN and CDR2 SVGIG (reference sequence). The CDR3 consists of 13 residues. V lost 3 bases and J 2 bases, leaving 8 bases between the germline ends. The J gene is TRBJ1-3, the V gene TRBV30; D perhaps matches TRBD1 (5 bases). Material for sequencing was peripheral blood. The receptor was derived from a man aged 50 to 59 with acute or convalescent COVID-19. The CDR3 protein is CAWSQTAGNTIYF. CDR3 bases: TGTGCCTGGAGCCAGACAGCTGGAAACACCATATATTTT.